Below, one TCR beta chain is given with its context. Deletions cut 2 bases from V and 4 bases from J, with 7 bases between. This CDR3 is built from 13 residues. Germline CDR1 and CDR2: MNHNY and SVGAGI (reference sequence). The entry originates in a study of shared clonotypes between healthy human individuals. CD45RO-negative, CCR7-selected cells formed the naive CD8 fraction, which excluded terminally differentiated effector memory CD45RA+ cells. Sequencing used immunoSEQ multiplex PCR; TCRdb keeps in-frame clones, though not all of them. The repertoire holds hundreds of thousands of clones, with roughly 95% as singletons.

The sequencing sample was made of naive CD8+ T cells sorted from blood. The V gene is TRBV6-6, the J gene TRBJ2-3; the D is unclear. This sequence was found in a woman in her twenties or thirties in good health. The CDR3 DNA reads TGTGCCAGCAGTTACGTGGGTCCAGATACGCAGTATTTT. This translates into CASSYVGPDTQYF.